The rows below give T cell receptor beta chains drawn from one sample of a study of Ad26.COV2.S vaccination and SARS-CoV-2 variants. Here immunoSEQ multiplex PCR was the method, and the copy in TCRdb shows in-frame clones only, minus some. The data show approximately 420,000 clones, more than 75% seen once. Sequenced here: peripheral blood, sampled in a trial of Ad26.COV2.S vaccine versus placebo. The origin of the receptors is a person aged 18-65 years who received the Ad26.COV2.S COVID-19 vaccine or a placebo. Each CDR3 is given without its conserved first and last residue.

V	CDR3
TRBV9	ASSTAGGLNQPQH
TRBV19	ASSVRGTQIEKLF
TRBV4-3	ASSRGGASGGYT
TRBV7-8	ASSSTGLSGNTIY
TRBV5-6	ASSSDRGYSPLH
TRBV19	ATRLRGNEQF
TRBV9	ASSAAGGSPYEQY
TRBV6-5	ASSYGQGATIY
TRBV4-1	ASSHSFGYEQY
TRBV30	AWMKVEDTQY
TRBV6-5	ASSYSGGSTQY
TRBV30	AWSVTGYEKLF
TRBV2	ASNQGQGYDDTQY
TRBV5-8	ASSFYREAF
TRBV9	ASSAPAGNEQF
TRBV11-3	ASPGGWGPYEQY
TRBV7-9	ASRPGQGHGYT
TRBV29-1	SAPGQGESETQY
TRBV9	ASSVVRTGGNQPQH
TRBV11-2	ASSLEWGAQHEQY
TRBV3-1/TRBV3-2	ASSQDSSYEQY
TRBV4-3	ASSQDYRGADTQY
TRBV10-3	AISEGQGARTGELF
TRBV28	ASSITSGDGKAQY
TRBV5-1	ASSFEGGVGVPDTQY
TRBV7-3	ASSPGPSNYGYT
TRBV10-3	AISAGFEKLF
TRBV10-3	AISGSVATQY
TRBV28	ASRGAWGDTEAF
TRBV18	ASSLQGDAEAF
TRBV5-4	ASSLVGSGNTIY